This TCR beta chain was captured by sequencing in a study of T cell responses to AZD1222 COVID-19 vaccine. Overall study findings and caveats: CD4 TCRs covered the whole spike, strongest at regions 160-218 and 743-854. Clonal diversity may have been underestimated, and the donors were mostly white British, with more females than males. Reportedly, nearly half of unique spike TCRs recognized epitopes outside B.1.351/B.1.1.7 mutations.

In the case of this clone: Its antigen is not identified.

Assay: immunoSEQ multiplex PCR; the TCRdb copy retains only in-frame clones and omits some. The repertoire holds 150,000 to 200,000 clones, with 85% to 90% as singletons. CDR1 is MDHEN, CDR2 SYDVKM, per germline. The CDR3 length is 16 residues. V lost 4 bases and J lost 6; bases outside the gene matches: 11. The chain has TRBV28 and TRBJ2-2, with 7 bases matching TRBD1. The sequence came from an adult who received the MenACWY meningococcal vaccine as a control. Sequences were derived from peripheral blood, sampled 28 days after the second dose of the MenACWY control vaccine. The CDR3 here is CASSYLAQGYAGELFF. CDR3 DNA sequence: TGTGCCAGCAGTTACCTGGCACAGGGGTATGCCGGGGAGCTGTTTTTT.